This T cell receptor (beta chain) was retrieved from a study of blood T cell repertoires in COVID-19. Study-level background: The United States, Italy and Spain provided the acute and convalescent COVID-19 samples. T cells, B-cell-depleted T cells, or PBMCs provided the cDNA or gDNA that served as material.

Methods used by the authors: Estimated nucleated cell counts came from reference gene primer amplification. Method: immunoSEQ multiplex PCR; TCRdb's copy keeps in-frame clones and lacks some. V, J and clone size were drawn from that table, and D and trimming were deduced from the DNA. The sample records under 150,000 clones, around 81% being singletons. CDR3 length: 15 residues. V was clipped by 2 bases and J by 4 bases; unmatched bases: 7. Germline-derived CDR1 and CDR2 are MNHEY and SVGEGT. Material for sequencing was peripheral blood. The chain has TRBV6-2 or TRBV6-3 and TRBJ1-2, with 7 bases lining up with TRBD1. This TCR came from a man between 60 and 75 years old with active or convalescent COVID-19. CDR3 in amino acids: CASSYVRGQSYGYTF. CDR3 DNA sequence: TGTGCCAGCAGTTACGTTAGGGGACAGTCCTATGGCTACACCTTC.